Included here is one T cell receptor beta chain sequence, with context. The sample belongs to a study of cytomegalovirus exposure and HLA in healthy donors. The PCR employed 60 Vbeta primers together with 13 Jbeta primers. The protocol was immunoSEQ multiplex PCR, while the TCRdb copy is restricted to in-frame clones and leaves out a portion. The sample has approximately 150,000 clones, roughly 76% seen once. The germline V gene encodes CDR1 SGHDT and CDR2 YYEEEE. This CDR3 spans 12 amino acids. V lost 3 bases to trimming and J lost 12 bases; unmatched junction nucleotides: 4. The source material was PBMCs. The chain has TRBV5-6 and TRBJ1-4; 8 bases match TRBD1. This TCR derives from a woman in her late teens or twenties in good health and CMV-seropositive. Here the CDR3 reads CASSSDREELFF. The CDR3 nucleotides are TGTGCCAGCAGCTCGGACAGGGAAGAACTGTTTTTT. The full variable domain, its missing parts supplied by reference TRBV5-6 and TRBJ1-4, is DAGVTQSPTHLIKTRGQQVTLRCSPKSGHDTVSWYQQALGQGPQFIFQYYEEEERQRGNFPDRFSGHQFPNYSSELNVNALLLGDSALYLCASSSDREELFFGSGTQLSVL.